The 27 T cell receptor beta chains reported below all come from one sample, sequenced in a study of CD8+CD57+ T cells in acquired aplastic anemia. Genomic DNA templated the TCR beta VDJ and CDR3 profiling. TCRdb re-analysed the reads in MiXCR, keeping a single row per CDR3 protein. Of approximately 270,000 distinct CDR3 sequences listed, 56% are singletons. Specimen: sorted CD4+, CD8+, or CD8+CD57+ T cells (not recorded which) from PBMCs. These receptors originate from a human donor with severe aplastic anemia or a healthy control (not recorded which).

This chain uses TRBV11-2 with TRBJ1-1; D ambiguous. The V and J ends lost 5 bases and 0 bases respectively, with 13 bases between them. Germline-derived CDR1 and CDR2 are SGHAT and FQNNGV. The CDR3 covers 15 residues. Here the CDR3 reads CASSIRRAMNTEAFF. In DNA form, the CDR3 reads TGTGCCAGCAGCATTAGGAGGGCGATGAACACTGAAGCTTTCTTT.

For the CDR3, the DNA is TGCAGTGCTAGTGGAACTAGCGGGGAACACGGCAATGAGCAGTTCTTC. Protein: CSASGTSGEHGNEQFF. The J gene is TRBJ2-1, the V gene TRBV20-1, with 10 bases matching TRBD2. CDR1 is DFQATT and CDR2 is SNEGSKA in the germline V gene (reference sequence). Germline trimming cut 3 bases from V and 6 bases from J; bases unmatched to any gene: 11. This CDR3 is 16 amino acids long.

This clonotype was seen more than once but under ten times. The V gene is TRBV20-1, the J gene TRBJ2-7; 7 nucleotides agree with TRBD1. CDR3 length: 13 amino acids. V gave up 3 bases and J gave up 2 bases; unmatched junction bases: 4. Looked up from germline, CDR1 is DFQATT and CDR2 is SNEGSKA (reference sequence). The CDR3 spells CSASSDRAYEQYF. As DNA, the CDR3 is TGCAGTGCTAGCTCCGACAGGGCCTACGAGCAGTACTTC.

The CDR3 here is CASSRTGRTSNQPQHF. The CDR3 DNA sequence: TGTGCCAGCAGCCGGACAGGCAGGACGAGCAATCAGCCCCAGCATTTT. The V gene is TRBV7-2, the J gene TRBJ1-5; 7 nucleotides align to TRBD1. CDR1 is SGHTA and CDR2 is FQGNSA in the germline V gene. There are 16 residues in the CDR3. V was clipped by 5 bases and J by 1 base; unmatched bases: 8.

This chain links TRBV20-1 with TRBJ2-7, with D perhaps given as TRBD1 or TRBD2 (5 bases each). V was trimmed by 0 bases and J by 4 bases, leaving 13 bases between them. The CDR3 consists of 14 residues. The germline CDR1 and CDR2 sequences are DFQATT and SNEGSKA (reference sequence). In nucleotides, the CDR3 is TGCAGTGCTAGAGAGGGGACGGCACCTTACGAGCAGTACTTC. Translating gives CSAREGTAPYEQYF.

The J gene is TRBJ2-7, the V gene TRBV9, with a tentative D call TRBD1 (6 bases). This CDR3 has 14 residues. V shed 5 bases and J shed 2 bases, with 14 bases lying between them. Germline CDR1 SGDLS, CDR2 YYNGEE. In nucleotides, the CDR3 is TGTGCCAGCAGTGAGACGGGACACCCCTACGAGCAGTACTTC. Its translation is CASSETGHPYEQYF.

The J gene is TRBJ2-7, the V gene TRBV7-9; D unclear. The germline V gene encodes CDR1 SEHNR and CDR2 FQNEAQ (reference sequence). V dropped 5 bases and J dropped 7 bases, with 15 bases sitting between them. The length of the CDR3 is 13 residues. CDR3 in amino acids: CASSPRVGKEQYF. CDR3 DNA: TGTGCCAGCAGCCCCCGTGTGGGGAAGGAGCAGTACTTC. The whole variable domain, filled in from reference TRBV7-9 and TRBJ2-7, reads DTGVSQNPRHKITKRGQNVTFRCDPISEHNRLYWYRQTLGQGPEFLTYFQNEAQLEKSRLLSDRFSAERPKGSFSTLEIQRTEQGDSAMYLCASSPRVGKEQYFGPGTRLTVT.

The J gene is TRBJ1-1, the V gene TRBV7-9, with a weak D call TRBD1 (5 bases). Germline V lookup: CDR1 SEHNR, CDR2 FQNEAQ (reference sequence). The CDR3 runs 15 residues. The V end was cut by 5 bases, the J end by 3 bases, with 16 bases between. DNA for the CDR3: TGTGCCAGCAGCCGATATGCAGGGAAGGACACTGAAGCTTTCTTT. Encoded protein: CASSRYAGKDTEAFF.

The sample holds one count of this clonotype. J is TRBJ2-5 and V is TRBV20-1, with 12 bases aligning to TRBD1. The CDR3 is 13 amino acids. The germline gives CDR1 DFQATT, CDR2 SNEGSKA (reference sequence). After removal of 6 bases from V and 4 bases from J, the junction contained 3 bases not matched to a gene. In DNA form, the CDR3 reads TGCAGTGCGGGACAGGGGGCTTCAGAGACCCAGTACTTC. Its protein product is CSAGQGASETQYF.

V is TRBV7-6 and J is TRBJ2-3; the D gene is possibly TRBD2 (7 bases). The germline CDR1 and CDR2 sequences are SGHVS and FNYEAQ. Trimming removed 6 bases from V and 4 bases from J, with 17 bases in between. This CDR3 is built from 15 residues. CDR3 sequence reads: CASRRTRGGPDTQYF. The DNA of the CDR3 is TGTGCCAGCAGACGGACTAGAGGGGGGCCAGATACGCAGTATTTT.

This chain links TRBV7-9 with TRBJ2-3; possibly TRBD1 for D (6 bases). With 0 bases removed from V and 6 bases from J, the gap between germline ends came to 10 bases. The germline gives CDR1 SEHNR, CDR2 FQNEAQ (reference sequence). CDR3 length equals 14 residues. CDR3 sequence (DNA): TGTGCCAGCAGCTTAGCGACAGGCGGGGATACGCAGTATTTT. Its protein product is CASSLATGGDTQYF. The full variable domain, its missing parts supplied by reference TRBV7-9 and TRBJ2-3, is DTGVSQNPRHKITKRGQNVTFRCDPISEHNRLYWYRQTLGQGPEFLTYFQNEAQLEKSRLLSDRFSAERPKGSFSTLEIQRTEQGDSAMYLCASSLATGGDTQYFGPGTRLTVL.

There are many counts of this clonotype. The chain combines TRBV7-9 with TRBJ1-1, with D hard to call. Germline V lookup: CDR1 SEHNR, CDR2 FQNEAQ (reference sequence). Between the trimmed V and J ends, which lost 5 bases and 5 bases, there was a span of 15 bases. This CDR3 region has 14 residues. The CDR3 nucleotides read TGTGCCAGCAGCGAGGGAGGAAGTGAGACTGAAGCTTTCTTT. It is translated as CASSEGGSETEAFF.

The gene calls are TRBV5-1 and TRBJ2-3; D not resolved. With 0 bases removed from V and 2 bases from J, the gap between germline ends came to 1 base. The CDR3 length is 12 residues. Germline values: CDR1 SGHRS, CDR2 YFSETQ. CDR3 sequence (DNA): TGCGCCAGCAGCTTGGACACAGATACGCAGTATTTT. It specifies CASSLDTDTQYF.

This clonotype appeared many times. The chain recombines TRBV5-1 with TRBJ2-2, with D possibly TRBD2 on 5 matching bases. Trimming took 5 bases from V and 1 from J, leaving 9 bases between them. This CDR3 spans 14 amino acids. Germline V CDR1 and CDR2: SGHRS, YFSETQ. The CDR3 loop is CASSPGWNTGELFF. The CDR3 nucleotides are TGCGCCAGCAGTCCGGGGTGGAACACCGGGGAGCTGTTTTTT.

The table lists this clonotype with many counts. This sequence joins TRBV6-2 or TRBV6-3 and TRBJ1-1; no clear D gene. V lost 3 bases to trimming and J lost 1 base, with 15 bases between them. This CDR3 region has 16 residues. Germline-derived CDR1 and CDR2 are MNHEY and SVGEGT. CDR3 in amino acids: CASSYGPAVKNTEAFF. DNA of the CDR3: TGTGCCAGCAGTTATGGGCCAGCAGTCAAGAACACTGAAGCTTTCTTT.

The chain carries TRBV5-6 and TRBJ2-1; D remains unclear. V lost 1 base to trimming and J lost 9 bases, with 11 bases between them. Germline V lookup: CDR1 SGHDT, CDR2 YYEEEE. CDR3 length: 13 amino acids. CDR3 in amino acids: CASSLRLVGEQFF. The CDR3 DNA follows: TGTGCCAGCAGCTTGAGGTTAGTTGGTGAGCAGTTCTTC.

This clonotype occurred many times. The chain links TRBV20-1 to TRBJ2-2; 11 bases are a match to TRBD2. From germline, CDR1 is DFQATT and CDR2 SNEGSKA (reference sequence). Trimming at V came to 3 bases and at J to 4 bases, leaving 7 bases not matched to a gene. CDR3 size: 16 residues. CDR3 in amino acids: CSASILAGGLTGELFF. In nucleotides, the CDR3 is TGCAGTGCTAGTATCCTAGCGGGGGGACTCACCGGGGAGCTGTTTTTT.

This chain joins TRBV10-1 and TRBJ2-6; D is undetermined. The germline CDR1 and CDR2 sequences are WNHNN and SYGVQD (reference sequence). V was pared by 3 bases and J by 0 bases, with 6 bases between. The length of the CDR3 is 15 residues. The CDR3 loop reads CASSDSASGANVLTF. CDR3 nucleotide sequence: TGCGCCAGCAGTGACAGCGCCTCTGGGGCCAACGTCCTGACTTTC.

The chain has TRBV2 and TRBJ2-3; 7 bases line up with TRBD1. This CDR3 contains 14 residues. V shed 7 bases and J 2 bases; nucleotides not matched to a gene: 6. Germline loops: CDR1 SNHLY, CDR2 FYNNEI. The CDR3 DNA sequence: TGTGCCAGCACCCGACAGGGCCCCACAGATACGCAGTATTTT. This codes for CASTRQGPTDTQYF.

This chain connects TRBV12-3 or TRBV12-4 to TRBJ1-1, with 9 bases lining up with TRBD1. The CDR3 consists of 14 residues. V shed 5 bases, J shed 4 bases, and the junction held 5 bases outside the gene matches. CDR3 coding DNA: TGTGCCAGCAGTAGGACAGGGGAGAGCACTGAAGCTTTCTTT. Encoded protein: CASSRTGESTEAFF.

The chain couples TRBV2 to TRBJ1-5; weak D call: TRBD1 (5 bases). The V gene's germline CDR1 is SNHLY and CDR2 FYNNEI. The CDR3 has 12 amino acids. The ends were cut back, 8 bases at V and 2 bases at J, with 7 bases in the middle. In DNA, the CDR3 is TGTGCCAGCGGCAGGGGCAATCAGCCCCAGCATTTT. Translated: CASGRGNQPQHF.

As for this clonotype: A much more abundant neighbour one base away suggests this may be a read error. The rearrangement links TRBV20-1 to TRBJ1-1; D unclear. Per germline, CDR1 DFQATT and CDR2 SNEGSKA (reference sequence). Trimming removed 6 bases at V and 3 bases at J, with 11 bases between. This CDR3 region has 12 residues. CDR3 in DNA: TGCAGTGCCAAGGGTGGGGACACTGAAGCTTTCTTT. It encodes CSAKGGDTEAFF.

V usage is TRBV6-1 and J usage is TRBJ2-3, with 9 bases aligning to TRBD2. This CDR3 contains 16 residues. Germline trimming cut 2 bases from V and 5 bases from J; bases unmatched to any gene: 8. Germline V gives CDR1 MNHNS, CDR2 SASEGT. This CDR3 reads CASSEMGLAAGDTQYF. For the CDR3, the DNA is TGTGCCAGCAGTGAAATGGGACTAGCAGCGGGAGATACGCAGTATTTT.

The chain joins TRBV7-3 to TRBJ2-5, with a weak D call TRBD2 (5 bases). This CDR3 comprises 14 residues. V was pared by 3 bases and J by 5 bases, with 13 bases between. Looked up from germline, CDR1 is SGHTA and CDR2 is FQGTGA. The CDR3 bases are TGTGCCAGCAGCTTGTTTGCTCCGGGGGAGACCCAGTACTTC. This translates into CASSLFAPGETQYF.

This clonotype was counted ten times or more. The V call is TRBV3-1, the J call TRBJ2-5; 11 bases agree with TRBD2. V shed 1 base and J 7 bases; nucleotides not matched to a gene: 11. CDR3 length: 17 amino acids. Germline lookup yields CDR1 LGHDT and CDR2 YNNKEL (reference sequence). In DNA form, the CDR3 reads TGTGCCAGCAGCCAAGGTTGGATAGCGGGGGGGTTCGGGACCCAGTACTTC. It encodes CASSQGWIAGGFGTQYF.

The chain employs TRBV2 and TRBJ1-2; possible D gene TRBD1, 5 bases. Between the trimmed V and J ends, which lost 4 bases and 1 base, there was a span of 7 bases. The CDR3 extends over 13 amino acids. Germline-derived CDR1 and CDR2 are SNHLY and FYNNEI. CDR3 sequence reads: CASSVDSNYGYTF. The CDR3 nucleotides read TGTGCCAGCAGTGTCGACAGTAACTATGGCTACACCTTC.

CDR3 sequence reads: CASSERPGVNQPQHF. As DNA, the CDR3 is TGTGCCAGCAGTGAACGGCCAGGGGTTAATCAGCCCCAGCATTTT. This chain uses TRBV2 with TRBJ1-5; D perhaps matches TRBD1 (6 bases). The V gene's germline CDR1 is SNHLY and CDR2 FYNNEI. This CDR3 region has 15 residues. V was pared by 2 bases and J by 4 bases, with 12 bases between.